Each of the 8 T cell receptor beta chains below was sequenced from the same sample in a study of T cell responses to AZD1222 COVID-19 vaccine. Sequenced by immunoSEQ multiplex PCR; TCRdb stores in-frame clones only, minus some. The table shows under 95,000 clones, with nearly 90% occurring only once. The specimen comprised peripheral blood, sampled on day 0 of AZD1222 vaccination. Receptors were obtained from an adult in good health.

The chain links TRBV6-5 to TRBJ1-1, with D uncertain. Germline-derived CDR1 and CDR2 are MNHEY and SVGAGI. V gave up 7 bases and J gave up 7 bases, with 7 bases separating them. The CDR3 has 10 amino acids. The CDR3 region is CASNRGEAFF. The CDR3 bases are TGTGCCAGCAACCGGGGTGAAGCTTTCTTT.

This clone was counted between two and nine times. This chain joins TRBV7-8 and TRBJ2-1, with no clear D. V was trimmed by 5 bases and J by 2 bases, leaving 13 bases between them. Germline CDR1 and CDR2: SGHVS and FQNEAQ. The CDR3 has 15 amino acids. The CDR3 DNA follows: TGTGCCAGCAGCCCCCGGGTTTCCCCCTACAATGAGCAGTTCTTC. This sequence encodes CASSPRVSPYNEQFF.

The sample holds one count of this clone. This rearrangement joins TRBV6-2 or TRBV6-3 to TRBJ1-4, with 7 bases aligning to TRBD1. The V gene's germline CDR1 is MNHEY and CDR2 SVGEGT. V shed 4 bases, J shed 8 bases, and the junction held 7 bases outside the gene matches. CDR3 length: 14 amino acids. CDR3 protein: CASSLLGQDEKLFF. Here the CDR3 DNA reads TGTGCCAGCAGTTTGCTAGGACAGGACGAAAAACTGTTTTTT.

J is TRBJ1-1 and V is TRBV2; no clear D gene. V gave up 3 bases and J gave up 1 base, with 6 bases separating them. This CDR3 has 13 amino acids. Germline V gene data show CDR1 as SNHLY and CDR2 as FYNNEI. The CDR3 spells CASSERSNTEAFF. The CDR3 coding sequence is TGTGCCAGCAGTGAGAGGTCGAACACTGAAGCTTTCTTT.

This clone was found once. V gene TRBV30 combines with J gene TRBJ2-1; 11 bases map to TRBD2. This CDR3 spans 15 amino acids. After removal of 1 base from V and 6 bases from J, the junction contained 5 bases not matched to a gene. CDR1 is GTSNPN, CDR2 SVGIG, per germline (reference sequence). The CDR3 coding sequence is TGTGCCTGGAGTGGCCTAGCGGGGGGTACCAATGAGCAGTTCTTC. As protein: CAWSGLAGGTNEQFF.

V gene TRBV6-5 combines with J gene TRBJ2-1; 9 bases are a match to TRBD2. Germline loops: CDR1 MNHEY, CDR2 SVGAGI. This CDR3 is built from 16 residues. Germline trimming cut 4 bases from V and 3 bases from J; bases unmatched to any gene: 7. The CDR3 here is CASSLGGGAGYNEQFF. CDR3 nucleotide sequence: TGTGCCAGCAGTTTGGGCGGGGGGGCTGGCTACAATGAGCAGTTCTTC.

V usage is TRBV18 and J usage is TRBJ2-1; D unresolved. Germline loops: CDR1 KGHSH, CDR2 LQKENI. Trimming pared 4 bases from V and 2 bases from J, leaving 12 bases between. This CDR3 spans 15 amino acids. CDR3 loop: CASSLGSPPYNEQFF. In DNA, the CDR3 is TGTGCCAGCTCACTCGGCTCTCCCCCCTACAATGAGCAGTTCTTC.

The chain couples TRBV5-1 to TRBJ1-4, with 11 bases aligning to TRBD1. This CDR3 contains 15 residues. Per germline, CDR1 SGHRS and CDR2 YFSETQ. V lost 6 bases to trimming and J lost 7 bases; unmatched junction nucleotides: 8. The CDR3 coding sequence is TGCGCCAGCACTTTTTCCGGGACAGGGGGTGAAAAACTGTTTTTT. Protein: CASTFSGTGGEKLFF. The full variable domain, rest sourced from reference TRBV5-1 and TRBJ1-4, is KAGVTQTPRYLIKTRGQQVTLSCSPISGHRSVSWYQQTPGQGLQFLFEYFSETQRNKGNFPGRFSGRQFSNSRSEMNVSTLELGDSALYLCASTFSGTGGEKLFFGSGTQLSVL.